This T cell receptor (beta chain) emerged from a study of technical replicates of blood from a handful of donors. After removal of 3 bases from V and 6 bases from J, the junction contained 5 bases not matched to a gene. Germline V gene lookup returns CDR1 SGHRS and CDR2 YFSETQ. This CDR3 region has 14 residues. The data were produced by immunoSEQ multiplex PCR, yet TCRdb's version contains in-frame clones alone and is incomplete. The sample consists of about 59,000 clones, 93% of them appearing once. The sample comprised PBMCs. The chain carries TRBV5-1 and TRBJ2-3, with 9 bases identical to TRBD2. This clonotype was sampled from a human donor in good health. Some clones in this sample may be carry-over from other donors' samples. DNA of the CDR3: TGCGCCAGCAGCTCGCGGGGGGGGTCTGATACGCAGTATTTT. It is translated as CASSSRGGSDTQYF.